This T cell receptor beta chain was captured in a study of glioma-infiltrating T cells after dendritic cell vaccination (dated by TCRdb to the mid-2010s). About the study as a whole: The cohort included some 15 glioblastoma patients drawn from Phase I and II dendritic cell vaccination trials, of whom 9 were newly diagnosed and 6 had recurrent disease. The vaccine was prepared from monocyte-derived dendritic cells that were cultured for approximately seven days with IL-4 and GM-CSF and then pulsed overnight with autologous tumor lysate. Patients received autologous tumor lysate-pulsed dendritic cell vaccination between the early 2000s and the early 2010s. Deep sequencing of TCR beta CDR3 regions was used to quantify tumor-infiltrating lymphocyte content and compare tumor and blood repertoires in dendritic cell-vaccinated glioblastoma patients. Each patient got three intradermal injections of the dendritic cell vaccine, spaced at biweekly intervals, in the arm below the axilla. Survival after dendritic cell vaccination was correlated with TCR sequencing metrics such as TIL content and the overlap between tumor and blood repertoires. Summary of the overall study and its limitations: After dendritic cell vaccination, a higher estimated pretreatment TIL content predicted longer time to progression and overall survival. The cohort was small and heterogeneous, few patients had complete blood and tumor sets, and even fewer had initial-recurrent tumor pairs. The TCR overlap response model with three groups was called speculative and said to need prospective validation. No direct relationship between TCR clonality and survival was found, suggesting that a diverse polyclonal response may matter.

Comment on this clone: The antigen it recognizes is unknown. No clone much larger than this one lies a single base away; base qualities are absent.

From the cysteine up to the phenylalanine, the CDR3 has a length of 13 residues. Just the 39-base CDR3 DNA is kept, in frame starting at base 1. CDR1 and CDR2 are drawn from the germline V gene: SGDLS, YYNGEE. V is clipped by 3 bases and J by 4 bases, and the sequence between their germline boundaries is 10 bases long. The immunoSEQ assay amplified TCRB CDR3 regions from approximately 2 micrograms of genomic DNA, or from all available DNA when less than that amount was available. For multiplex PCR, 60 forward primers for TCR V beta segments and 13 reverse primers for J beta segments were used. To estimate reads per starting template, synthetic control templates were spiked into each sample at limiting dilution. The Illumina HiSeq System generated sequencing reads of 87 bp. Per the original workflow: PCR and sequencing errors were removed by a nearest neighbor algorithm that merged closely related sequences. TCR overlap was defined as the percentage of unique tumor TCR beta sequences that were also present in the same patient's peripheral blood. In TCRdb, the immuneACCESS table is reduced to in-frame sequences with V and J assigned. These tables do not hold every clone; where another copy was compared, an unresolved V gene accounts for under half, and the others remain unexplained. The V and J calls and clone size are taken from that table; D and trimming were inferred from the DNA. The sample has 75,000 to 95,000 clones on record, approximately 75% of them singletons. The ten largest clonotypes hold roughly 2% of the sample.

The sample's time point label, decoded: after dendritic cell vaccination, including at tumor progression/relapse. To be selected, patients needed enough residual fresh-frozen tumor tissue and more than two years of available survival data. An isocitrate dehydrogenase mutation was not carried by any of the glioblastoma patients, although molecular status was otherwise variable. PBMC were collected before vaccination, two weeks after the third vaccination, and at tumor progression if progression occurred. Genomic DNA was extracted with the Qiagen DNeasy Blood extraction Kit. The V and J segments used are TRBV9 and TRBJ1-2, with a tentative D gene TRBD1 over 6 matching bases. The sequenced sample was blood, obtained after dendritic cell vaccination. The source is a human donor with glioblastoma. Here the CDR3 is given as CASSAGQLYGYTF. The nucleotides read TGTGCCAGCAGCGCAGGACAGCTCTATGGCTACACCTTC.